This TCR beta chain was identified during a study of CD8+CD57+ T cells in acquired aplastic anemia. Those patients picked for sequencing had displayed CD8+CD57+ cell expansion on flow cytometry. After removal of 0 bases from V and 9 bases from J, the junction contained 8 bases not matched to a gene. The CDR3 contains 15 residues. Germline V gene lookup returns CDR1 SGHDN and CDR2 FVKESK. Genomic DNA served as template for TCR beta VDJ and CDR3 profiling. TCRdb reprocessed the reads with MiXCR, giving one entry per CDR3 protein. The profile covers roughly 290,000 distinct CDR3 sequences, with around three fifths appearing a single time and under 1.5% taken by the ten largest.

This receptor was taken from a human donor with aplastic anemia. The rearrangement links TRBV14 to TRBJ2-7; 10 bases line up with TRBD2. The sample comprised sorted CD4+, CD8+, or CD8+CD57+ T cells (not recorded which) from PBMCs. Written as DNA, the CDR3 is TGTGCCAGCAGCCAAGAGCTAGCGGGAGTAGTTTGGCAGTACTTC. This translates into CASSQELAGVVWQYF.